This TCR beta chain was sequenced for a study of CD8 T cells in ankylosing spondylitis. After removal of 0 bases from V and 2 bases from J, the junction contained 5 bases not matched to a gene. CDR1 and CDR2 (germline): MNHEY, SVGEGT. This CDR3 contains 17 residues. Study-level points and caveats: Earlier authors reported some of these motif variants in reactive arthritis synovial fluid and blood.

This clonotype was recorded at least ten times. The antigen is not known. As the method for making TCR beta libraries, quantitative 5'-RACE with molecular barcodes was used. Each CDR3 protein is one row after TCRdb ran MiXCR on the 5' RACE reads. In the table there are 210,000 or so distinct CDR3 sequences, roughly 24% of which are singletons. The chain joins TRBV6-2 or TRBV6-3 to TRBJ2-3; 10 nucleotides agree with TRBD2. This sequence was found in a male donor with ankylosing spondylitis or in good health (not recorded which). Sequencing input: blood, either unsorted or a sorted T cell fraction (not recorded which). This chain's CDR3 is CASSYSAAGGPTDTQYF. The CDR3 DNA is TGTGCCAGCAGTTACTCGGCAGCGGGAGGGCCCACAGATACGCAGTATTTT.